This TCR beta chain stems from a study of shared clonotypes between healthy human individuals. The donors, healthy adults who were HIV-negative, had experienced no recent acute infections or vaccinations. The V gene's germline CDR1 is SGHNT and CDR2 YENEEA. The V and J ends lost 3 bases and 5 bases, in that order; junction bases with no gene match: 9. The CDR3 is 16 residues long. Only in-frame clones appear in the TCRdb table, and some are missing; sequencing was by immunoSEQ multiplex PCR. The sample carries 1,500,000 or so clones, 97% to 99% recorded once. This TCR was sampled from a man aged 30 to 45 in good health. The sequenced material came from naive CD4+ T cells sorted from blood. Indicated subset: CD45RA+ positively selected. The chain employs TRBV11-3 and TRBJ2-3; 9 bases match TRBD2. This chain's CDR3 is CASSLGGGRAGDTQYF. The CDR3 nucleotides are TGTGCCAGCAGCTTGGGCGGCGGGAGGGCCGGAGATACGCAGTATTTT. Full variable domain (remainder filled in from reference TRBV11-3 and TRBJ2-3): EAGVVQSPRYKIIEKKQPVAFWCNPISGHNTLYWYLQNLGQGPELLIRYENEEAVDDSQLPKDRFSAERLKGVDSTLKIQPAELGDSAVYLCASSLGGGRAGDTQYFGPGTRLTVL.